One sample yielded the 8 T cell receptor beta chains listed below, sequenced in a study of identical twins. TCRdb fed the 5' RACE reads into MiXCR, producing one record per CDR3 protein. Of fewer than 800,000 distinct CDR3 sequences in the sample, roughly 7.2% are singletons; the top ten hold around 1.6%. These same data were also listed under a study on yellow fever vaccine responses in identical twins.

Sample: PBMCs. The receptors here all came from a young woman in good health.

The rearrangement joins TRBV12-3 or TRBV12-4 to TRBJ2-1; D is unclear. This CDR3 contains 16 residues. V shed 5 bases and J shed 0 bases, with 14 bases lying between them. CDR3: CASSTPTDSSYNEQFF. The CDR3 region has the DNA TGTGCCAGCAGTACCCCGACGGATAGCTCCTACAATGAGCAGTTCTTC.

This chain links TRBV12-3 or TRBV12-4 with TRBJ2-1; a weak D match, TRBD2 (5 bases). This CDR3 comprises 14 residues. Trimming left V 5 bases short and J 3 bases short, with 11 bases between. CDR3 region: CASSRTGNYNEQFF. The DNA of the CDR3 is TGTGCCAGCAGTCGGACGGGGAACTACAATGAGCAGTTCTTC.

This clonotype has a handful of counts. J is TRBJ2-2 and V is TRBV11-1; 9 nucleotides align to TRBD2. Germline assignment: CDR1 SGHAT and CDR2 FQDESV (reference sequence). The CDR3 has 19 residues. The V gene end was trimmed by 5 bases and the J gene end by 8 bases; junction bases not matched to a gene: 21. The CDR3 DNA is TGTGCCAGCAGCAGGACCTTCGACTCTAGCGGGGTGAGAGCTGGGGAGCTGTTTTTT. Encoded protein: CASSRTFDSSGVRAGELFF.

This rearrangement joins TRBV3-1 to TRBJ2-7, with D perhaps TRBD2 (5 bases). Germline CDR1 and CDR2: LGHDT and YNNKEL (reference sequence). CDR3 size: 14 residues. V lost 0 bases to trimming and J lost 7 bases, with 13 bases between them. The CDR3 here is CASSQEVRGREQYF. The CDR3 DNA sequence: TGTGCCAGCAGCCAAGAGGTCCGCGGGCGGGAGCAGTACTTC.

V is TRBV6-1 and J is TRBJ2-3; 11 positions agree with TRBD2. The CDR3 length is 19 residues. The germline V gene encodes CDR1 MNHNS and CDR2 SASEGT. V trimming: 4 bases; J trimming: 3 bases; junction bases outside the gene matches: 15. This chain's CDR3 is CASSGTSGSGGHRTDTQYF. CDR3 coding DNA: TGTGCCAGCAGTGGAACTAGCGGGAGTGGGGGGCACCGGACAGATACGCAGTATTTT.

This clonotype was found many times. The chain employs TRBV10-3 and TRBJ2-1, with 14 bases matching TRBD2. The CDR3 contains 16 residues. Per the germline V gene, CDR1 is ENHRY and CDR2 is SYGVKD. Germline trimming cut 0 bases from V and 8 bases from J; bases unmatched to any gene: 3. CDR3 DNA sequence: TGTGCCATCAGTGAGTCGGGACTAGCGGGAGTAGATGAGCAGTTCTTC. Translated, it gives CAISESGLAGVDEQFF.

This clonotype has only a few counts. This rearrangement joins TRBV18 to TRBJ1-2, with TRBD1 as a possible D gene (6 bases). CDR3 length: 16 amino acids. The germline V gene encodes CDR1 KGHSH and CDR2 LQKENI. V lost 3 bases to trimming and J lost 4 bases, with 18 bases between them. The CDR3 here is CASSPVETAGVYGYTF. For the CDR3, the DNA is TGTGCCAGCTCACCCGTGGAGACGGCAGGGGTCTATGGCTACACCTTC.

CDR3 in amino acids: CASSSIGQAPVESQYF. CDR3 DNA sequence: TGCGCCAGCAGCTCAATAGGACAGGCCCCCGTTGAGTCGCAGTATTTT. This sequence joins TRBV5-1 and TRBJ2-3, with 7 bases identical to TRBD1. Germline V gives CDR1 SGHRS, CDR2 YFSETQ. J lost 10 bases, V lost 3 bases, and 17 bases had no gene match. This CDR3 comprises 16 residues.